A selection of T cell receptor beta chains follows, all from one sample in a study of chemoradiotherapy in HPV16-positive cancers. Sequencing was performed with immunoSEQ multiplex PCR; in TCRdb, only in-frame clones are kept and a portion is missing. The data show roughly 40,000 clones, more than 65% seen once. The source material was blood, sampled from a patient who underwent chemoradiotherapy. These receptor sequences come from a human donor with HPV-associated anogenital cancer. CDR3s include the opening cysteine and the closing phenylalanine or tryptophan. The D gene is left open where the match is weak. Clone size is stated in some rows and not others, as once, few, many or a class when expanded.

size	J	V	D	DNA	CDR3
-	TRBJ1-1	TRBV30	-	TGTGCCTGGAGGACAGGAGGGAGCACTGAAGCTTTCTTT	CAWRTGGSTEAFF
-	TRBJ2-3	TRBV7-2	TRBD1	TGTGCCAGCAGCCTTATGGGACAGAGCACAGATACGCAGTATTTT	CASSLMGQSTDTQYF
few	TRBJ1-2	TRBV30	-	TGTGCCTGGAGTGGGACGGCTGATTACACCTTC	CAWSGTADYTF
-	TRBJ2-1	TRBV7-8	-	TGTGCCAGCAGCGAAAGCCTAGGCTATGGTTTTGAGCAGTTCTTC	CASSESLGYGFEQFF
-	TRBJ2-1	TRBV6-5	-	TGTGCCAGCAGTTACACGTACAGGGTTGAGGAGCAGTTCTTC	CASSYTYRVEEQFF
once	TRBJ1-3	TRBV9	-	TGTGCCAGCAGCGTAGATCCGGGGTTGTCTGGAAACACCATATATTTT	CASSVDPGLSGNTIYF
-	TRBJ2-4	TRBV19	TRBD1	TGTGCCAGTAGCCCGGGACAGGGGAACATTCAGTACTTC	CASSPGQGNIQYF
once	TRBJ1-6	TRBV11-2	-	TGTGCCAGCAGCTTGGAGGGCAGGGGAACACCCCTCCACTTT	CASSLEGRGTPLHF
-	TRBJ1-6	TRBV6-6	-	TGTGCCAGCAGTTACACTGGCCAAGAGTCACCCCTCCACTTT	CASSYTGQESPLHF
-	TRBJ1-2	TRBV5-4	-	TGTGCCAGCAATCAGGCAGGGAGGGACTATGGCTACACCTTC	CASNQAGRDYGYTF
few	TRBJ1-5	TRBV5-8	-	TGTGCCAGCAGCTTGGACTTTCAGCCCCAGCATTTT	CASSLDFQPQHF
-	TRBJ2-7	TRBV5-1	TRBD2	TGCGCCAGCAGCTTAGCGGGGGGGCAAGAGCAGTACTTC	CASSLAGGQEQYF
-	TRBJ2-3	TRBV7-2	TRBD1	TGTGCCAGCAGCTTATACAGGGGAGATACGCAGTATTTT	CASSLYRGDTQYF
-	TRBJ1-1	TRBV13	-	TGTGCCAGCAGCTCCCGGGGGCTAATGAACACTGAAGCTTTCTTT	CASSSRGLMNTEAFF
once	TRBJ1-4	TRBV6-1	-	TGTGCCAGCAGCGACGCGAGGGACACTAATGAAAAACTGTTTTTT	CASSDARDTNEKLFF
once	TRBJ1-1	TRBV5-1	-	TGCGCCAGCAGCTTGTTGATGGAGGCAACTGAAGCTTTCTTT	CASSLLMEATEAFF
-	TRBJ2-3	TRBV19	-	TGTGCCAGTAGTCCCAGACCGGGGCAGGATACGCAGTATTTT	CASSPRPGQDTQYF
few	TRBJ2-7	TRBV7-2	-	TGTGCCAGCAGCCCAGGGGGGGGCTCCTACGAGCAGTACTTC	CASSPGGGSYEQYF
-	TRBJ1-3	TRBV19	-	TGTGCCAGTAGTTCCCTCCCGCCCACTGGAAACACCATATATTTT	CASSSLPPTGNTIYF
-	TRBJ1-2	TRBV15	-	TGTGCCACCAGCAGACGTAAAGGGGAGAGCTATGGCTACACCTTC	CATSRRKGESYGYTF
-	TRBJ1-2	TRBV6-5	-	TGTGCCAGCAGTCTTGACAGGAGCGCTAACTATGGCTACACCTTC	CASSLDRSANYGYTF
-	TRBJ1-6	TRBV4-3	-	TGCGCCAGCAGCCAAGATGGCAGGGCCAATTCACCCCTCCACTTT	CASSQDGRANSPLHF
-	TRBJ2-7	TRBV27	-	TGTGCCAGCAGTTCTCGACAGACCCCCTACGAGCAGTACTTC	CASSSRQTPYEQYF
-	TRBJ1-5	TRBV6-1	-	TGTGCCAGCAGTTCGTTAGAGGGGATTCAGCCCCAGCATTTT	CASSSLEGIQPQHF
once	TRBJ2-7	TRBV15	TRBD1	TGTGCCACCAGCAGAGATACAGAGGCGAGGGGGCGCAAGTACTTC	CATSRDTEARGRKYF
-	TRBJ2-5	TRBV14	-	TGTGCCAGCAGCCAAGTTGAGACCCAGTACTTC	CASSQVETQYF
-	TRBJ2-1	TRBV5-4	-	TGTGCCAGCAGCTTGGCCTGGGATGAGCAGTTCTTC	CASSLAWDEQFF
-	TRBJ1-2	TRBV11-1	TRBD1	TGTGCCAGCTCCCCGACAGGGGGCGCCGAGGTAGATGGCTACACCTTC	CASSPTGGAEVDGYTF
-	TRBJ1-2	TRBV4-1	-	TGCGCCAGCAGCCAAGATGGCACAGGGCAGAAAGGAAATGGCTACACCTTC	CASSQDGTGQKGNGYTF
-	TRBJ1-2	TRBV5-4	TRBD1	TGTGCCAGCAGCTGGACAGGGGATCCCTATGGCTACACCTTC	CASSWTGDPYGYTF
-	TRBJ1-2	TRBV7-7	TRBD1	TGTGCCAGCAGCCGAATGGACAGGCCCCACTATGGCTACACCTTC	CASSRMDRPHYGYTF
-	TRBJ1-5	TRBV18	TRBD1	TGTGCCAGCTCATCGGGACAGGGAAGCAATCAGCCCCAGCATTTT	CASSSGQGSNQPQHF
once	TRBJ2-1	TRBV27	TRBD1	TGTGCCAGCAGTTTTGCCTCGGGGACAGGGGTTAACAATGAGCAGTTCTTC	CASSFASGTGVNNEQFF
-	TRBJ2-5	TRBV7-3	TRBD2	TGTGCCAGCAGCCGCGGCGGGGGACTCCAAGAGACCCAGTACTTC	CASSRGGGLQETQYF
few	TRBJ1-2	TRBV25-1	TRBD1	TGTGCCAGCAGTGGGACAGGGGGCGCCTATGGCTACACCTTC	CASSGTGGAYGYTF
-	TRBJ2-3	TRBV6-5	-	TGTGCCAGCCGTCTCCAACCGGGTGTGGGGGATACGCAGTATTTT	CASRLQPGVGDTQYF
-	TRBJ1-5	TRBV4-3	-	TGCGCCAGCAGCCAAGATACGTACGGGGGTAATCAGCCCCAGCATTTT	CASSQDTYGGNQPQHF
-	TRBJ2-7	TRBV6-1	TRBD1	TGTGCCAGCAGTGAAGCCGCGGGACAGGGGAACTCCTACGAGCAGTACTTC	CASSEAAGQGNSYEQYF
-	TRBJ1-2	TRBV6-1	-	TGTGCCAGCAGTGACCCTAGCGGCTACACCTTC	CASSDPSGYTF